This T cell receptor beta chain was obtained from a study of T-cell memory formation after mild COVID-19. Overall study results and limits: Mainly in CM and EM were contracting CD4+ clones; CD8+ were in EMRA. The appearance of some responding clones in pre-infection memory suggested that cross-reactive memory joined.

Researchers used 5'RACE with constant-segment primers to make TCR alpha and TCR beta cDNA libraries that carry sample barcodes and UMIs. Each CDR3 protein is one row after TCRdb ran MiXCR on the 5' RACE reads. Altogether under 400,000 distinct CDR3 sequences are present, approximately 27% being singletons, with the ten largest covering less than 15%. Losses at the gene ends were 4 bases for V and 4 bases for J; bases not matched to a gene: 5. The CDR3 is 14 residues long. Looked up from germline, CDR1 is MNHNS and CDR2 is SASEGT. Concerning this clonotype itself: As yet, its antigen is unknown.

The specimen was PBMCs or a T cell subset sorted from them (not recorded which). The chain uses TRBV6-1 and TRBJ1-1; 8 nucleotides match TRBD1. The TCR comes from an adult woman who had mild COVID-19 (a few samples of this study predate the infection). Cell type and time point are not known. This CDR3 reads CASSGTGRITEAFF. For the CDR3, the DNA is TGTGCCAGCAGTGGGACAGGGAGGATCACTGAAGCTTTCTTT.